These 12 T cell receptor beta chains share one sample of origin, sequenced in a study of blood T cell repertoires in COVID-19. TCRdb's copy holds only in-frame clones and misses some; the assay was immunoSEQ multiplex PCR. Of approximately 230,000 clones listed, 65% to 90% are singletons. Sequenced input: PBMCs or T cells enriched from blood (not recorded which). The receptors stem from a middle-aged man who had recovered from COVID-19.

V and J are TRBV25-1 and TRBJ2-7; 8 bases fit TRBD2. The V segment lost 9 bases and the J segment 5 bases; nucleotides outside the gene matches: 9. This CDR3 has 13 residues. CDR1 and CDR2 (germline): MGHDK, SYGVNS. The CDR3 sequence: CASAPSGSDEQYF. The CDR3 DNA follows: TGTGCCAGTGCGCCGAGCGGGAGTGACGAGCAGTACTTC.

The chain recombines TRBV11-2 with TRBJ1-4; D gene ambiguous. This CDR3 has 16 amino acids. The V end lost 1 base, the J end lost 1 base, and 10 bases lay between the germline ends. The germline CDR1 and CDR2 sequences are SGHAT and FQNNGV. In DNA form, the CDR3 reads TGTGCCAGCAGCTTAGCGGGATACGGAACTAATGAAAAACTGTTTTTT. Translated, it gives CASSLAGYGTNEKLFF.

Details on this clone: The sample holds other DNA sequences that translate to the same CDR3. This chain uses TRBV2 with TRBJ1-2; D gene ambiguous. Per germline, CDR1 SNHLY and CDR2 FYNNEI. CDR3 size: 13 residues. The V and J ends lost 2 bases and 5 bases respectively, with 9 bases between them. The CDR3 region has the DNA TGTGCCAGCAGTGAAATCCGGGATTATGGCTACACCTTC. It is translated as CASSEIRDYGYTF. Variable domain in full (rest from reference TRBV2 and TRBJ1-2): EPEVTQTPSHQVTQMGQEVILRCVPISNHLYFYWYRQILGQKVEFLVSFYNNEISEKSEIFDDQFSVERPDGSNFTLKIRSTKLEDSAMYFCASSEIRDYGYTFGSGTRLTVV.

The V and J genes are TRBV9 and TRBJ2-5, with 10 bases that match TRBD2. Trimming took 0 bases from V and 2 from J; bases not matched to a gene: 7. CDR1 and CDR2 from the germline V gene are SGDLS and YYNGEE. The CDR3 consists of 17 residues. This CDR3 is CASSVVAGTSAQETQYF. DNA of the CDR3: TGTGCCAGCAGCGTAGTGGCCGGGACTAGCGCGCAAGAGACCCAGTACTTC.

The V gene is TRBV24-1, the J gene TRBJ1-2; D is possibly TRBD1 (6 bases). The germline V gene encodes CDR1 KGHDR and CDR2 SFDVKD. V dropped 3 bases and J dropped 8 bases, with 12 bases sitting between them. CDR3 length: 13 residues. CDR3 protein: CATSDTGLGGYTF. The CDR3 DNA reads as TGTGCCACCAGTGATACAGGGTTGGGAGGCTACACCTTC.

The chain is built from TRBV4-3 and TRBJ2-1, with D perhaps TRBD2 (6 bases). The CDR3 has 13 amino acids. V dropped 1 base and J dropped 8 bases, with 9 bases sitting between them. Germline V gene sequence: CDR1 LGHNA, CDR2 YSLEER. CDR3 sequence: CASSQGRGYEQFF. CDR3 nucleotides: TGCGCCAGCAGCCAAGGGCGGGGCTATGAGCAGTTCTTC.

The chain combines TRBV4-1 with TRBJ2-7; the match to TRBD2 covers 11 bases. V trimming: 0 bases; J trimming: 4 bases; junction bases outside the gene matches: 5. Germline V gene data show CDR1 as MGHRA and CDR2 as YSYEKL. The CDR3 is 16 residues long. Written as DNA, the CDR3 is TGCGCCAGCAGCCAAGAGTCGACTAGCGGGGCGTACGAGCAGTACTTC. Encoded protein: CASSQESTSGAYEQYF.

Here the CDR3 DNA reads TGTGCGGCGGGGCAGCAAAGTGAAAAACTGTTTTTT. Amino acid sequence: CAAGQQSEKLFF. This chain joins TRBV30 and TRBJ1-4; tentative D call: TRBD1 (5 bases). The CDR3 is 12 residues long. Germline V CDR1 and CDR2: GTSNPN, SVGIG (reference sequence).

The V call is TRBV6-5, the J call TRBJ1-1; unclear D gene. The V end was cut by 6 bases, the J end by 1 base, with 9 bases between. Germline CDR1 is MNHEY and CDR2 is SVGAGI. This CDR3 comprises 13 residues. The CDR3 sequence: CASRQAQNTEAFF. CDR3 nucleotides: TGTGCCAGCAGGCAGGCTCAGAACACTGAAGCTTTCTTT.

This clone came up once. This sequence joins TRBV29-1 and TRBJ2-2; D gene unclear. Deletions cut 4 bases from V and 0 bases from J, with 6 bases between. This CDR3 region has 13 residues. The germline CDR1 and CDR2 sequences are SQVTM and ANQGSEA. The CDR3 spells CSVGRSNTGELFF. The CDR3 DNA is TGCAGCGTTGGCAGATCGAACACCGGGGAGCTGTTTTTT.

The chain has TRBV28 and TRBJ1-5, with D perhaps matching TRBD1 (6 bases). CDR1 is MDHEN, CDR2 SYDVKM, per germline. The V end lost 9 bases, the J end lost 3 bases, and 15 bases lay between the germline ends. There are 14 residues in the CDR3. The DNA of the CDR3 is TGTGCCAGTAACATACAGGGATTCAATCAGCCCCAGCATTTT. Protein product: CASNIQGFNQPQHF. Filled out from reference TRBV28 and TRBJ1-5, the complete variable domain reads DVKVTQSSRYLVKRTGEKVFLECVQDMDHENMFWYRQDPGLGLRLIYFSYDVKMKEKGDIPEGYSVSREKKERFSLILESASTNQTSMYLCASNIQGFNQPQHFGDGTRLSIL.

The count of this clone is one. Other nucleotide sequences in the sample specify the same CDR3. The J gene is TRBJ1-2, the V gene TRBV30; TRBD1 is a possible D gene (5 bases). The V gene lost 0 bases and the J gene lost 8 bases, with 13 bases spanning the gap. CDR3 size: 13 residues. Germline CDR1 is GTSNPN and CDR2 is SVGIG (reference sequence). Written as DNA, the CDR3 is TGTGCCTGGAGTGTTGGAGGGGCTGGAGGCTACACCTTC. Translating gives CAWSVGGAGGYTF.